Shown below are 24 T cell receptor beta chains from a single sample sequenced in a study of circulating and synovial CD4+ cells in juvenile arthritis. Using immunoSEQ multiplex PCR, the repertoire was profiled, and TCRdb retains in-frame clones only, with some absent. The sample carries about 33,000 clones, over 90% recorded once. Sequences were obtained from CD4+ T cells from blood. The receptors were gathered from a human donor with juvenile idiopathic arthritis.

J is TRBJ2-5 and V is TRBV7-2, with D possibly matching TRBD1 (6 bases). This CDR3 region has 13 residues. With 8 bases removed from V and 5 bases from J, the gap between germline ends came to 15 bases. CDR1 and CDR2 from the germline V gene are SGHTA and FQGNSA. CDR3 sequence reads: CASLDSGIETQYF. DNA of the CDR3: TGTGCCAGCCTGGACAGCGGTATCGAGACCCAGTACTTC.

This clone was seen only a few times. The chain couples TRBV28 to TRBJ1-4; 10 positions match TRBD1. Germline CDR1 is MDHEN and CDR2 is SYDVKM. There are 14 residues in the CDR3. The V and J ends lost 5 bases and 4 bases, in that order; junction bases with no gene match: 1. CDR3 amino acids: CASSRDRGNEKLFF. For the CDR3, the DNA is TGTGCCAGCAGTCGGGACAGGGGTAATGAAAAACTGTTTTTT.

The V gene is TRBV6-5, the J gene TRBJ1-6; no firm D call. Trimming cost V 0 bases and J 9 bases, with 3 bases left between them. Germline loops: CDR1 MNHEY, CDR2 SVGAGI. The CDR3 covers 12 residues. CDR3 residues: CASSYSGSPLHF. The DNA of the CDR3 is TGTGCCAGCAGTTACTCCGGTTCACCCCTCCACTTT.

This rearrangement joins TRBV5-1 to TRBJ2-3; 15 bases align to TRBD2. Per germline, CDR1 SGHRS and CDR2 YFSETQ. V gave up 4 bases and J gave up 4 bases; unmatched junction bases: 1. The length of the CDR3 is 15 residues. The CDR3 here is CASSRTSGRADTQYF. The CDR3 bases are TGCGCCAGCAGCCGGACTAGCGGGAGGGCAGATACGCAGTATTTT. Complete variable domain (other parts from reference TRBV5-1 and TRBJ2-3): KAGVTQTPRYLIKTRGQQVTLSCSPISGHRSVSWYQQTPGQGLQFLFEYFSETQRNKGNFPGRFSGRQFSNSRSEMNVSTLELGDSALYLCASSRTSGRADTQYFGPGTRLTVL.

The chain combines TRBV4-2 with TRBJ2-1; 8 bases are a match to TRBD2. V was pared by 2 bases and J by 9 bases, with 9 bases of the junction left unmatched. Germline loops: CDR1 LGHNA, CDR2 YNFKEQ. This CDR3 spans 15 amino acids. CDR3 DNA: TGTGCCAGCAGCCAACCGAGCGGGAGCCGTCCTGAGCAGTTCTTC. Residues: CASSQPSGSRPEQFF.

This chain joins TRBV7-9 and TRBJ2-3; maybe TRBD2 (6 bases). Per the germline V gene, CDR1 is SEHNR and CDR2 is FQNEAQ (reference sequence). V was cut by 5 bases and J by 0 bases, with 9 bases left in between. CDR3 size: 14 residues. CDR3 amino acids: CASSPGTSTDTQYF. CDR3 bases: TGTGCCAGCAGCCCCGGGACTAGCACAGATACGCAGTATTTT. Using reference TRBV7-9 and TRBJ2-3 for the parts outside the CDR3, the full variable domain is DTGVSQNPRHKITKRGQNVTFRCDPISEHNRLYWYRQTLGQGPEFLTYFQNEAQLEKSRLLSDRFSAERPKGSFSTLEIQRTEQGDSAMYLCASSPGTSTDTQYFGPGTRLTVL.

The gene calls are TRBV7-2 and TRBJ1-2, with D perhaps TRBD1 (5 bases). The germline V gene has CDR1 SGHTA and CDR2 FQGNSA. The CDR3 consists of 14 residues. Trimming shortened V by 3 bases and J by 4 bases, and 12 bases separated the two germline ends. The CDR3, as DNA: TGTGCCAGCAGCTTCCCCCTGGGGGGCTATGGCTACACCTTC. Translating it yields CASSFPLGGYGYTF.

The CDR3 DNA follows: TGTGCCAGCAGTTACCAGGGTTTAGGCTATGGCTACACCTTC. This encodes CASSYQGLGYGYTF. The V and J genes are TRBV6-5 and TRBJ1-2; D is perhaps TRBD1 (5 bases). Germline CDR1 MNHEY, CDR2 SVGAGI. The CDR3 has 14 residues. Trimming shortened V by 2 bases and J by 4 bases, and 11 bases separated the two germline ends.

This rearrangement joins TRBV28 to TRBJ2-5; 11 bases line up with TRBD2. The J call could be wrong; TRBJ2-7 is a better fit for the DNA end. Germline CDR1 reads MDHEN; CDR2 reads SYDVKM. The CDR3 runs to 15 residues. The CDR3 loop is CASSLWLAGGDEQYF. The CDR3 bases are TGTGCCAGCAGTTTATGGCTAGCGGGAGGAGACGAGCAGTACTTC.

This CDR3 is CASSQDVNRLDYGYTF. The CDR3 DNA follows: TGCGCCAGCAGCCAAGACGTGAACAGGCTGGACTATGGCTACACCTTC. This rearrangement joins TRBV4-3 to TRBJ1-2; perhaps TRBD1 as D (5 bases). CDR1 LGHNA and CDR2 YSLEER come from the germline V gene. Trimming left V 0 bases short and J 3 bases short, with 14 bases between. CDR3 length equals 16 residues.

This chain joins TRBV18 and TRBJ1-1, with D possibly being TRBD1 (5 bases). Germline loops: CDR1 KGHSH, CDR2 LQKENI. V was cut by 2 bases and J by 7 bases, with 8 bases left in between. This CDR3 has 12 amino acids. This chain's CDR3 is CASSPGGGEAFF. The DNA for the CDR3 is TGTGCCAGCTCACCAGGGGGGGGTGAAGCTTTCTTT.

The chain combines TRBV7-2 with TRBJ2-7; 10 bases agree with TRBD1. J was trimmed by 2 bases and V by 4 bases; bases with no gene match: 5. Germline values: CDR1 SGHTA, CDR2 FQGNSA. This CDR3 spans 15 amino acids. For the CDR3, the DNA is TGTGCCAGCAGCTACCTCGGGACAGGGGCCTACGAGCAGTACTTC. Translating it yields CASSYLGTGAYEQYF.

V usage is TRBV19 and J usage is TRBJ1-3; D gene ambiguous. The CDR3 runs to 17 residues. The germline CDR1 and CDR2 sequences are LNHDA and SQIVND (reference sequence). V gave up 2 bases and J gave up 3 bases, with 17 bases separating them. DNA for the CDR3: TGTGCCAGTAGTATAACCTACACGGGATCCGGTGGAAACACCATATATTTT. Translated, it gives CASSITYTGSGGNTIYF.

The J gene is TRBJ2-1, the V gene TRBV10-3; 11 bases align to TRBD2. CDR1 and CDR2 from the germline V gene are ENHRY and SYGVKD. The CDR3 consists of 16 residues. J gave up 2 bases and V 5 bases, and 5 bases lay outside the gene matches. This CDR3 reads CAISSPTSGAYNEQFF. CDR3 nucleotide sequence: TGTGCCATCAGTTCACCGACTAGCGGGGCCTACAATGAGCAGTTCTTC.

V usage is TRBV28 and J usage is TRBJ2-2, with D possibly being TRBD2 (5 bases). The CDR3 has 15 residues. In germline, CDR1 is MDHEN, CDR2 SYDVKM. With 2 bases removed from V and 0 bases from J, the gap between germline ends came to 7 bases. The DNA of the CDR3 is TGTGCCAGCAGTTTAACCGGGGCGAACACCGGGGAGCTGTTTTTT. The encoded protein is CASSLTGANTGELFF.

The gene calls are TRBV28 and TRBJ2-4, with D possibly TRBD1 on 5 matching bases. The germline V gene has CDR1 MDHEN and CDR2 SYDVKM. The ends were cut back, 6 bases at V and 1 base at J, with 10 bases in the middle. The CDR3 loop spans 14 amino acids. CDR3 sequence reads: CASSLGPAKNIQYF. In nucleotides, the CDR3 is TGTGCCAGCAGCTTGGGGCCGGCCAAAAACATTCAGTACTTC.

The V and J genes are TRBV4-1 and TRBJ2-5; weak D call: TRBD2 (5 bases). The CDR3 consists of 17 residues. Germline V lookup: CDR1 MGHRA, CDR2 YSYEKL. V lost 0 bases and J 5 bases, leaving 19 bases between the germline ends. CDR3 region: CASSQDEEGYRRETQYF. The CDR3 region has the DNA TGCGCCAGCAGCCAAGATGAAGAGGGCTATAGAAGGGAGACCCAGTACTTC.

The rearrangement joins TRBV5-1 to TRBJ2-5; 14 bases line up with TRBD2. Germline-derived CDR1 and CDR2 are SGHRS and YFSETQ. Trimming at V came to 4 bases and at J to 4 bases, leaving 6 bases not matched to a gene. This CDR3 has 16 residues. The CDR3 DNA sequence: TGCGCCAGCAGCACGGGACTAGCGGGGGAAGGAGAGACCCAGTACTTC. Translated, it gives CASSTGLAGEGETQYF. Using reference TRBV5-1 and TRBJ2-5 for the parts outside the CDR3, the full variable domain is KAGVTQTPRYLIKTRGQQVTLSCSPISGHRSVSWYQQTPGQGLQFLFEYFSETQRNKGNFPGRFSGRQFSNSRSEMNVSTLELGDSALYLCASSTGLAGEGETQYFGPGTRLLVL.

The chain joins TRBV2 to TRBJ2-7; 10 bases are shared with TRBD1. V was pared by 6 bases and J by 7 bases, with 6 bases of the junction left unmatched. Germline assignment: CDR1 SNHLY and CDR2 FYNNEI. This CDR3 comprises 13 residues. Here the CDR3 DNA reads TGTGCCAGCAGAGACAGGGGGCTTGGGGAGCAGTACTTC. This translates into CASRDRGLGEQYF. Filled out from reference TRBV2 and TRBJ2-7, the complete variable domain reads EPEVTQTPSHQVTQMGQEVILRCVPISNHLYFYWYRQILGQKVEFLVSFYNNEISEKSEIFDDQFSVERPDGSNFTLKIRSTKLEDSAMYFCASRDRGLGEQYFGPGTRLTVT.

The chain is built from TRBV15 and TRBJ2-7, with 7 bases matching TRBD2. Trimming removed 0 bases from V and 12 bases from J; junction bases left unmatched: 5. Germline V gene sequence: CDR1 LNHNV, CDR2 YYDKDF (reference sequence). The CDR3 runs to 12 residues. CDR3 sequence (DNA): TGTGCCACCAGCAGAGATGCGGGAGCCTCGTACTTC. Residues: CATSRDAGASYF.

This rearrangement joins TRBV9 to TRBJ2-1; TRBD2 agrees at 13 bases. Per germline, CDR1 SGDLS and CDR2 YYNGEE. The CDR3 contains 17 residues. Trimming cost V 2 bases and J 9 bases; bases outside gene matches: 11. The CDR3 is CASSVSFGLAGVVEQFF. The CDR3 bases are TGTGCCAGCAGCGTCTCTTTCGGACTAGCGGGAGTCGTTGAGCAGTTCTTC.

J is TRBJ2-2 and V is TRBV4-1, with 10 bases aligning to TRBD2. The CDR3 is 17 residues long. V shed 3 bases and J 5 bases; nucleotides not matched to a gene: 9. CDR1 MGHRA and CDR2 YSYEKL come from the germline V gene. The CDR3 sequence is CASSHQLAGLSTGELFF. Here the CDR3 DNA reads TGCGCCAGCAGCCACCAACTAGCGGGGTTGAGTACCGGGGAGCTGTTTTTT.

The V gene is TRBV9, the J gene TRBJ1-4; 10 bases are shared with TRBD1. Germline V CDR1 and CDR2: SGDLS, YYNGEE. V was pared by 2 bases and J by 8 bases, with 3 bases of the junction left unmatched. This CDR3 contains 14 residues. CDR3 DNA sequence: TGTGCCAGCAGCGTCGGACAGGGGGGGGAAAAACTGTTTTTT. Encoded protein: CASSVGQGGEKLFF.

This clone appeared once. The chain is built from TRBV9 and TRBJ2-2, with TRBD1 matching over 9 bases. CDR3 size: 16 residues. V shed 0 bases, J shed 1 base, and the junction held 1 base outside the gene matches. Looked up from germline, CDR1 is SGDLS and CDR2 is YYNGEE. The CDR3 spells CASSVGGQGNTGELFF. The CDR3, as DNA: TGTGCCAGCAGCGTAGGGGGACAGGGGAACACCGGGGAGCTGTTTTTT.